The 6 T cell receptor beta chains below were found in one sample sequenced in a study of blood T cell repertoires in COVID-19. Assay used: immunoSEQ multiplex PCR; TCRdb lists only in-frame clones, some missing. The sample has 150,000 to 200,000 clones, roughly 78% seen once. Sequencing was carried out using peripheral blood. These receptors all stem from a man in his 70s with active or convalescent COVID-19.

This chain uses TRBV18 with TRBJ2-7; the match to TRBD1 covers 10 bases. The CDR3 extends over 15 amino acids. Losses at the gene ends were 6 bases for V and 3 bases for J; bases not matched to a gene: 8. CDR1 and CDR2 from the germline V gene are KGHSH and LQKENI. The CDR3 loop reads CASSQGQGPNYEQYF. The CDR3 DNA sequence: TGTGCCAGCTCTCAGGGACAGGGGCCCAACTACGAGCAGTACTTC.

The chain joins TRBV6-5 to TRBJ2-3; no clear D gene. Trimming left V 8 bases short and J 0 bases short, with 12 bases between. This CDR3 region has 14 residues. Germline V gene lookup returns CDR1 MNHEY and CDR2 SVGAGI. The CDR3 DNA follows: TGTGCCAGCTTGACTTCTTCTAGCACAGATACGCAGTATTTT. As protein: CASLTSSSTDTQYF.

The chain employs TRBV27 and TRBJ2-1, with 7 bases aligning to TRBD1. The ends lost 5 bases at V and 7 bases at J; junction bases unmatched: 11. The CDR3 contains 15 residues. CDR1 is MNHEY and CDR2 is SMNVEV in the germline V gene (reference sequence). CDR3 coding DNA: TGTGCCAGCAGTCCAAGACAGGGAATGAAGAATGAGCAGTTCTTC. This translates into CASSPRQGMKNEQFF.

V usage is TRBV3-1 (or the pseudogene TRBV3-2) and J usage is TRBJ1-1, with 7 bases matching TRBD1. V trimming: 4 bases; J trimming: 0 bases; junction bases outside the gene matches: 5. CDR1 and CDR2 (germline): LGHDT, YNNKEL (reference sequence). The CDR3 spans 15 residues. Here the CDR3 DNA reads TGTGCCAGCAGCCGCACACAGGGGATGAACACTGAAGCTTTCTTT. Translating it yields CASSRTQGMNTEAFF.

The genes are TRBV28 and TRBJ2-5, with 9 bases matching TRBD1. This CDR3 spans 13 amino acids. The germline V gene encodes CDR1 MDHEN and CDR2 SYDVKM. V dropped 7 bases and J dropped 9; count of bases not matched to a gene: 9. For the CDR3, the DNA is TGTGCCAGCACCACGCCGACAGGGGGGGCCCAGTACTTC. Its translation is CASTTPTGGAQYF.

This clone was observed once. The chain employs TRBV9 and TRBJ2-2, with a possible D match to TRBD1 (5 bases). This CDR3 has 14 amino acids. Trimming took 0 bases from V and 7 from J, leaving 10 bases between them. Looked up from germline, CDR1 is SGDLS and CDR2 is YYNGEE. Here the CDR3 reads CASSVGQGNGELFF. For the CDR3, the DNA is TGTGCCAGCAGCGTAGGCCAGGGAAACGGGGAGCTGTTTTTT. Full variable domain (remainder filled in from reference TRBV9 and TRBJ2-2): DSGVTQTPKHLITATGQRVTLRCSPRSGDLSVYWYQQSLDQGLQFLIQYYNGEERAKGNILERFSAQQFPDLHSELNLSSLELGDSALYFCASSVGQGNGELFFGEGSRLTVL.